The present T cell receptor (beta chain) was sequenced within a study of T cell changes during pregnancy in multiple sclerosis. The assay was immunoSEQ multiplex PCR, and TCRdb's table has in-frame clones only and misses some. The sample includes 35,000 to 55,000 clones, 85% to 95% of them seen just once. The origin of this receptor is a female donor with multiple sclerosis, enrolled in a pregnancy study. Here the sequenced sample was CD4+ T cells from peripheral blood mononuclear cells, taken in the third trimester of pregnancy.

In nucleotides, the CDR3 is TGTGCCAGCAGCTTAGGGCGGCAGGGAATCTATGGCTACACCTTC. Amino acids: CASSLGRQGIYGYTF. The V and J genes are TRBV5-4 and TRBJ1-2; possibly TRBD1 for D (5 bases). Germline V gene data show CDR1 as SGHNT and CDR2 as YYREEE (reference sequence). The CDR3 is made up of 15 amino acids. Trimming cost V 2 bases and J 4 bases, with 15 bases left between them.